This TCR beta chain was captured by sequencing in a study of blood T cell repertoires in COVID-19. Study context: Both acute and convalescent COVID-19 samples were obtained from the United States, Italy and Spain. From T cells, B-cell-depleted T cells, or PBMCs came the material, which was cDNA or gDNA.

Authors' processing steps: By means of reference gene primer amplification, nucleated cell counts were estimated. Sequencing was performed with immunoSEQ multiplex PCR; in TCRdb, only in-frame clones are kept and a portion is missing. The D gene and trimming were derived from the DNA, and the V and J assignments and clone size from that table. The sample consists of about 400,000 clones, around 87% of them appearing once. This receptor was obtained from a human donor in a cohort sampled during active COVID-19. The sequencing sample was made of peripheral blood.

CDR3 nucleotides: TGCGCCAGCAGCTTGCTCCAGGACTCCTACGAGCAGTACTTC. This sequence encodes CASSLLQDSYEQYF. V and J are TRBV5-1 and TRBJ2-7, with D unresolved. CDR1 is SGHRS, CDR2 YFSETQ, per germline. This CDR3 has 14 amino acids. V lost 1 base to trimming and J lost 0 bases, with 8 bases between them.